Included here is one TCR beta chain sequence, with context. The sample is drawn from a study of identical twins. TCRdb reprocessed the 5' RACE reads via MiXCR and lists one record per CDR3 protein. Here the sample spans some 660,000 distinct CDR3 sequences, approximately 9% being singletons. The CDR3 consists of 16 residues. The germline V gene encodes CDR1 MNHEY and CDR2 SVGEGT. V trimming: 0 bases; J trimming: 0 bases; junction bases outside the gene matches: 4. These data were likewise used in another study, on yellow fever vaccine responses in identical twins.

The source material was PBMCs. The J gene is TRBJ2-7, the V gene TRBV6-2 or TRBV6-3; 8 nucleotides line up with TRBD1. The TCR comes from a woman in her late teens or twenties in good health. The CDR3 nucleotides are TGTGCCAGCAGTTACTCGGACAGGGACACCTCCTACGAGCAGTACTTC. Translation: CASSYSDRDTSYEQYF.